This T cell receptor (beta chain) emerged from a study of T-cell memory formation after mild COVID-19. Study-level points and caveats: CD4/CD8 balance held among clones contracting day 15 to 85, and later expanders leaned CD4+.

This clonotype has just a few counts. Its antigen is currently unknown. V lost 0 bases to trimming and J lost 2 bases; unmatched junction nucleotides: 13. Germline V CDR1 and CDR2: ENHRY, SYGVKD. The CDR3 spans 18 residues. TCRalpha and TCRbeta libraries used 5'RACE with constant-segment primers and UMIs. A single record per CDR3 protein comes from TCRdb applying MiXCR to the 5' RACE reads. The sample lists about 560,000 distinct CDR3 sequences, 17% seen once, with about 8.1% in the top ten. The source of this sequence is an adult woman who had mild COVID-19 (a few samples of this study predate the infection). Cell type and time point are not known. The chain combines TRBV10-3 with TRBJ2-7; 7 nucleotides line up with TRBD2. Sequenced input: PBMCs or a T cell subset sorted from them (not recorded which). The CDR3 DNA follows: TGTGCCATCAGTGAGTCGAGCCTAGCGGAGATGGGAACCTACGAGCAGTACTTC. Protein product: CAISESSLAEMGTYEQYF.